This T cell receptor beta chain originates from a study of blood T cell dynamics during melanoma immunotherapy. Stated time point: week 3, after first cycle of checkpoint inhibitor. Libraries were prepared by immunoSEQ multiplex PCR; TCRdb keeps only in-frame clonotypes and omits some of them. This table holds roughly 8,000 clones, over 65% found once. Germline V gene sequence: CDR1 MGHRA, CDR2 YSYEKL. Trimming stripped 0 bases from V and 3 bases from J, with 5 bases between. CDR3 length: 13 residues. The sample was blood, taken from a patient treated with checkpoint blockade. This TCR was recovered from a human donor with melanoma. The chain uses TRBV4-1 and TRBJ1-1; D uncertain. This CDR3 reads CASSQEAYTEAFF. Here the CDR3 DNA reads TGCGCCAGCAGCCAAGAGGCGTACACTGAAGCTTTCTTT.